These 19 T cell receptor beta chains were all obtained from the same sample, sequenced in a study of T cells in Graves' hyperthyroidism and ophthalmopathy. The source material, RNA transcripts, was used to amplify TCR beta CDR3 regions. Using the HTBI primer set, a first-round RT-PCR was run on the TCR CDR3. Via MiXCR, TCRdb re-called the multiplex PCR reads, giving one row per CDR3 protein. The table shows some 510,000 distinct CDR3 sequences, with around 20% occurring only once. Sequenced: blood. The receptors here all came from a man between 18 and 29 years old with Graves' hyperthyroidism.

The J gene is TRBJ1-5, the V gene TRBV5-1; no clear D. Deletions cut 0 bases from V and 9 bases from J, with 13 bases between. CDR3 length: 14 residues. Germline lookup yields CDR1 SGHRS and CDR2 YFSETQ. This chain's CDR3 is CASSLEPWIPPQHF. In DNA, the CDR3 is TGCGCCAGCAGCTTGGAACCATGGATCCCGCCCCAGCATTTT.

This clonotype was recorded a few times. The V call is TRBV2, the J call TRBJ1-5, with 8 positions matching TRBD1. V lost 9 bases and J lost 6; bases outside the gene matches: 13. CDR1 and CDR2 (germline): SNHLY, FYNNEI. The CDR3 runs to 15 residues. CDR3 bases: TGTGCCAGTGACAGGGGAGATATTGATGGTCAGCCCCAGCATTTT. This translates into CASDRGDIDGQPQHF.

The rearrangement joins TRBV4-1 to TRBJ1-2; D gene uncertain. V lost 7 bases and J 5 bases, leaving 8 bases between the germline ends. This CDR3 is built from 11 residues. CDR1 and CDR2 (germline): MGHRA, YSYEKL. CDR3 loop: CASKSPYGYTF. CDR3 bases: TGCGCCAGCAAATCTCCTTATGGCTACACCTTC.

The rearrangement joins TRBV18 to TRBJ2-2; D uncertain. Trimming cost V 5 bases and J 1 base, with 5 bases left between them. Germline values: CDR1 KGHSH, CDR2 LQKENI. The CDR3 is 13 amino acids. This CDR3 reads CASSGMNTGELFF. CDR3 coding DNA: TGTGCCAGCTCAGGGATGAACACCGGGGAGCTGTTTTTT.

V is TRBV12-3 or TRBV12-4 and J is TRBJ1-2, with D tentatively TRBD1 (5 bases). The CDR3 has 14 residues. V was clipped by 3 bases and J by 4 bases, with 12 bases between them. CDR3 sequence: CASSFPGLSYGYTF. CDR3 nucleotides: TGTGCCAGCAGTTTCCCGGGACTCTCCTATGGCTACACCTTC.

V gene TRBV28 combines with J gene TRBJ1-1; 7 nucleotides match TRBD1. This CDR3 comprises 14 residues. CDR1 and CDR2 from the germline V gene are MDHEN and SYDVKM. Trimming at V came to 5 bases and at J to 7 bases, leaving 10 bases not matched to a gene. The CDR3 DNA sequence: TGTGCCAGCAGTCCCCCAGGGGGGGCCCTTGAAGCTTTCTTT. Protein sequence: CASSPPGGALEAFF.

The V gene is TRBV27, the J gene TRBJ2-7; 7 nucleotides line up with TRBD1. This CDR3 region has 14 residues. Trimming removed 5 bases from V and 5 bases from J; junction bases left unmatched: 9. From germline, CDR1 is MNHEY and CDR2 SMNVEV (reference sequence). The CDR3 DNA reads as TGTGCCAGCAGTACGCCCGACAGGGTCCACGAGCAGTACTTC. As protein: CASSTPDRVHEQYF.

This clonotype was recorded many times. This chain connects TRBV19 to TRBJ2-7; 9 bases line up with TRBD1. With V trimmed by 5 bases and J by 3 bases, 5 bases remained unmatched. CDR3 size: 14 residues. Germline CDR1 and CDR2: LNHDA and SQIVND (reference sequence). CDR3 protein: CASSWGQGVYEQYF. The CDR3 coding sequence is TGTGCCAGTAGTTGGGGACAGGGAGTCTACGAGCAGTACTTC.

This clonotype was detected ten times or more. The chain joins TRBV11-2 to TRBJ2-7; 7 nucleotides line up with TRBD2. This CDR3 is built from 14 residues. CDR1 and CDR2 (germline): SGHAT, FQNNGV. J was trimmed by 3 bases and V by 6 bases; bases with no gene match: 8. The CDR3 DNA reads as TGTGCCAGCAGAACGGACTGGGGGGGCTACGAGCAGTACTTC. It codes for CASRTDWGGYEQYF.

This chain links TRBV9 with TRBJ1-1, with D possibly TRBD1 on 5 matching bases. CDR1 SGDLS and CDR2 YYNGEE come from the germline V gene. Trimming took 4 bases from V and 4 from J, leaving 17 bases between them. The CDR3 extends over 15 amino acids. The CDR3 loop reads CASSSSGTLSTEAFF. The CDR3 DNA sequence: TGTGCCAGCAGCTCTTCCGGGACCTTGAGCACTGAAGCTTTCTTT.

The gene calls are TRBV20-1 and TRBJ2-4, with 9 bases lining up with TRBD1. Germline assignment: CDR1 DFQATT and CDR2 SNEGSKA (reference sequence). V was clipped by 5 bases and J by 6 bases; unmatched bases: 5. This CDR3 has 13 residues. The CDR3 DNA reads TGCAGTGCTTGGGGACAGGGTACAAACATTCAGTACTTC. Translated: CSAWGQGTNIQYF.

This clonotype came up many times. The gene calls are TRBV6-7 and TRBJ1-1; D gene ambiguous. TRBV6-7 is an ORF; its function is uncertain. CDR3 length equals 11 residues. The V end lost 2 bases, the J end lost 10 bases, and 8 bases lay between the germline ends. The CDR3 DNA follows: TGTGCCAGCAGTTACCGCATGGTAGCTTTCTTT. Translation gives CASSYRMVAFF.

This clonotype was detected ten times or more. The chain couples TRBV28 to TRBJ2-7; 7 positions match TRBD2. Germline V gene data show CDR1 as MDHEN and CDR2 as SYDVKM. J gave up 4 bases and V 5 bases, and 11 bases lay outside the gene matches. The CDR3 totals 15 residues. This CDR3 reads CASSLVRAGPYEQYF. The CDR3 DNA reads as TGTGCCAGCAGTCTCGTTAGAGCGGGGCCGTACGAGCAGTACTTC.

Ten or more counts support this clonotype. J is TRBJ1-2 and V is TRBV2; the D gene is possibly TRBD1 (6 bases). The CDR3 has 15 residues. The V and J ends lost 6 bases and 1 base respectively, with 15 bases between them. From germline, CDR1 is SNHLY and CDR2 FYNNEI. The CDR3 region has the DNA TGTGCCAGCAGCCCAGGACAGCTTTTTAACTATGGCTACACCTTC. Translated, it gives CASSPGQLFNYGYTF.

In this sample, this clonotype turned up many times. This chain connects TRBV30 to TRBJ2-7; no clear D gene. Trimming removed 3 bases from V and 0 bases from J, with 9 bases in between. The CDR3 loop spans 13 amino acids. Germline CDR1 reads GTSNPN; CDR2 reads SVGIG (reference sequence). This CDR3 reads CAWRQAVSYEQYF. The CDR3 DNA sequence: TGTGCCTGGAGGCAGGCCGTCTCCTACGAGCAGTACTTC. The full variable domain, rest sourced from reference TRBV30 and TRBJ2-7, is SQTIHQWPATLVQPVGSPLSLECTVEGTSNPNLYWYRQAAGRGLQLLFYSVGIGQISSEVPQNLSASRPQDRQFILSSKKLLLSDSGFYLCAWRQAVSYEQYFGPGTRLTVT.

This clonotype was detected many times. The rearrangement joins TRBV5-1 to TRBJ2-4; D ambiguous. V lost 0 bases and J 9 bases, leaving 13 bases between the germline ends. Germline V gene lookup returns CDR1 SGHRS and CDR2 YFSETQ. The CDR3 extends over 14 amino acids. In DNA form, the CDR3 reads TGCGCCAGCAGCTTGGTGGAAGGGCTGAGCATTCAGTACTTC. Translating gives CASSLVEGLSIQYF.

This clonotype was found a few times. The rearrangement links TRBV18 to TRBJ2-5; D uncertain. Trimming left V 4 bases short and J 2 bases short, with 20 bases between. Germline assignment: CDR1 KGHSH and CDR2 LQKENI. The CDR3 spans 17 residues. CDR3 in DNA: TGTGCCAGCTCACTCACACAGAGACCACTACTACAAGAGACCCAGTACTTC. Its protein is CASSLTQRPLLQETQYF.

This clonotype was counted a few times. The rearrangement uses TRBV20-1 and TRBJ2-7; D perhaps matches TRBD1 (6 bases). This CDR3 has 13 residues. Trimming stripped 3 bases from V and 6 bases from J, with 15 bases between. Germline V gives CDR1 DFQATT, CDR2 SNEGSKA (reference sequence). In DNA form, the CDR3 reads TGCAGTGCTAGCCAGGGGTTCCTTGTCGAGCAGTACTTC. Its protein is CSASQGFLVEQYF.

This clonotype was seen only a few times. This chain joins TRBV6-1 and TRBJ2-2; tentatively, D is TRBD1 (5 bases). Trimming left V 4 bases short and J 4 bases short, with 10 bases between. Per germline, CDR1 MNHNS and CDR2 SASEGT. The CDR3 is 14 amino acids. The CDR3 is CASSAGFSTGELFF. DNA of the CDR3: TGTGCCAGCAGTGCAGGGTTTAGCACCGGGGAGCTGTTTTTT.